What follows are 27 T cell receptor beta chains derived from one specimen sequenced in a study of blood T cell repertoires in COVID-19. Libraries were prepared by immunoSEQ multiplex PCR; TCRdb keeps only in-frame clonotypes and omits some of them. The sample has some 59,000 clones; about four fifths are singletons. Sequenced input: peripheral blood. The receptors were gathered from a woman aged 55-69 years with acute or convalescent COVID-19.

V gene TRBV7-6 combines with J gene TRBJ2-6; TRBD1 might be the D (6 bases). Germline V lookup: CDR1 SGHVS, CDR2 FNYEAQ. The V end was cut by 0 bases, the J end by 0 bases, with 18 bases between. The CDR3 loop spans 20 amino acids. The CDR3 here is CASSLAISTGKDSGANVLTF. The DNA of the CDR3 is TGTGCCAGCAGCTTAGCGATCTCAACAGGGAAGGACTCTGGGGCCAACGTCCTGACTTTC. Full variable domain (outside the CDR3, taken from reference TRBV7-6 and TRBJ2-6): GAGVSQSPRYKVTKRGQDVALRCDPISGHVSLYWYRQALGQGPEFLTYFNYEAQQDKSGLPNDRFSAERPEGSISTLTIQRTEQRDSAMYRCASSLAISTGKDSGANVLTFGAGSRLTVL.

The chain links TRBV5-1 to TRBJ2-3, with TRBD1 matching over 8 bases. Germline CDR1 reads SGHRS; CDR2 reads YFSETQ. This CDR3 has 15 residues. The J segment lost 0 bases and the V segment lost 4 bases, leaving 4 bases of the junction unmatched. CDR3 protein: CASSGGTGSTDTQYF. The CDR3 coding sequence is TGCGCCAGCAGCGGTGGGACAGGCAGCACAGATACGCAGTATTTT. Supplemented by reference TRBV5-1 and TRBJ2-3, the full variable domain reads KAGVTQTPRYLIKTRGQQVTLSCSPISGHRSVSWYQQTPGQGLQFLFEYFSETQRNKGNFPGRFSGRQFSNSRSEMNVSTLELGDSALYLCASSGGTGSTDTQYFGPGTRLTVL.

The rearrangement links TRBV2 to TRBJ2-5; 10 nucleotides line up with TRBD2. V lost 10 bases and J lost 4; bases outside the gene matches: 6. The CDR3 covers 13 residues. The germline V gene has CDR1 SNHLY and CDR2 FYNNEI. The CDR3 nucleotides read TGTGCCACATTAGCGGGGGGCAGAGAGACCCAGTACTTC. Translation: CATLAGGRETQYF. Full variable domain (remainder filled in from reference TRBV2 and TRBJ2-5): EPEVTQTPSHQVTQMGQEVILRCVPISNHLYFYWYRQILGQKVEFLVSFYNNEISEKSEIFDDQFSVERPDGSNFTLKIRSTKLEDSAMYFCATLAGGRETQYFGPGTRLLVL.

CDR3 residues: CASSDGTGVGPQHF. CDR3 nucleotide sequence: TGCGCCAGCAGCGACGGGACAGGGGTGGGGCCCCAGCATTTT. This chain connects TRBV5-1 to TRBJ1-5; the match to TRBD1 covers 10 bases. The V segment lost 4 bases and the J segment 9 bases; nucleotides outside the gene matches: 7. This CDR3 contains 14 residues. In germline, CDR1 is SGHRS, CDR2 YFSETQ.

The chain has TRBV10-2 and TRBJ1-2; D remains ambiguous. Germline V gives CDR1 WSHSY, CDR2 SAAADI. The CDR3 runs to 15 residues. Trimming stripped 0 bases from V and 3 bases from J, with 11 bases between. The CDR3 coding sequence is TGCGCCAGCAGTGAGTCAGACACAGTAGACTATGGCTACACCTTC. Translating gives CASSESDTVDYGYTF.

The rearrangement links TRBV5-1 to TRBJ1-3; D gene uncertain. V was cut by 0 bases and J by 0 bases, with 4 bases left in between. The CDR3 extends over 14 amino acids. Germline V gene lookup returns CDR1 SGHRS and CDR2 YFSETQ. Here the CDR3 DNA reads TGCGCCAGCAGCTTGGGCGACTCTGGAAACACCATATATTTT. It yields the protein CASSLGDSGNTIYF.

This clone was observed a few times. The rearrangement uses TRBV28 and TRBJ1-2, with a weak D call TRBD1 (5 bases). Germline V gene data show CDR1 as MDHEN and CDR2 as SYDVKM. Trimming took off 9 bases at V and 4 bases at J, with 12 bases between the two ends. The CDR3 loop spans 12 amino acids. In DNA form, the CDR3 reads TGTGCCAGTTGGGCGGGACTCTATGGCTACACCTTC. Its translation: CASWAGLYGYTF.

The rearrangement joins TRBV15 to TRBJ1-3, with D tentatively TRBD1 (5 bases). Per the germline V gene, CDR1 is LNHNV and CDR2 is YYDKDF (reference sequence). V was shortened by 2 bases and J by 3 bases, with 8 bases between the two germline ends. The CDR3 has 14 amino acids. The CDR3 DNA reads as TGTGCCACCAGCAGAAGGGGCATTGGAAACACCATATATTTT. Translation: CATSRRGIGNTIYF.

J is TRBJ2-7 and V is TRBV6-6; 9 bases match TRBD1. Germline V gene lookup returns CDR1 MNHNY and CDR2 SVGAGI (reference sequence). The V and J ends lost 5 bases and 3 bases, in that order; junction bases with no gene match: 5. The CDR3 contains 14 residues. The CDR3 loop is CASSEGQGYYEQYF. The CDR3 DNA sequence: TGTGCCAGCAGTGAGGGACAGGGATACTACGAGCAGTACTTC.

The CDR3 here is CASSQDRLGAEQFF. CDR3 in DNA: TGTGCCAGCAGCCAAGATCGGCTGGGCGCGGAGCAGTTCTTC. The J gene is TRBJ2-1, the V gene TRBV3-1 (or the pseudogene TRBV3-2), with D unresolved. Deletions cut 0 bases from V and 10 bases from J, with 13 bases between. CDR3 length equals 14 residues. Germline CDR1 is LGHDT and CDR2 is YNNKEL (reference sequence).

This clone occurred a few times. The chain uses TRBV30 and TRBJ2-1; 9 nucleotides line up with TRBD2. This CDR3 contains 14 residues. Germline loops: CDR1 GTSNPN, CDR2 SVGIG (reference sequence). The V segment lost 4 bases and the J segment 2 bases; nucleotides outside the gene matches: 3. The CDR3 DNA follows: TGTGCCTGGATGGGCGGGAGGGCCTACAATGAGCAGTTCTTC. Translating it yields CAWMGGRAYNEQFF. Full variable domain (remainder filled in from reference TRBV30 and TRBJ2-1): SQTIHQWPATLVQPVGSPLSLECTVEGTSNPNLYWYRQAAGRGLQLLFYSVGIGQISSEVPQNLSASRPQDRQFILSSKKLLLSDSGFYLCAWMGGRAYNEQFFGPGTRLTVL.

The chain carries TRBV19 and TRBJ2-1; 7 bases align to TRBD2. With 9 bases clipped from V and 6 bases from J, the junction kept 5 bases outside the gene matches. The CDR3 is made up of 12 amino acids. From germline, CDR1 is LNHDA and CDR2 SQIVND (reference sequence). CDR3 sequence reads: CASKRDGNEQFF. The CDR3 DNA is TGTGCCAGCAAGCGGGACGGCAATGAGCAGTTCTTC. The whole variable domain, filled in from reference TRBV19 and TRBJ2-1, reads DGGITQSPKYLFRKEGQNVTLSCEQNLNHDAMYWYRQDPGQGLRLIYYSQIVNDFQKGDIAEGYSVSREKKESFPLTVTSAQKNPTAFYLCASKRDGNEQFFGPGTRLTVL.

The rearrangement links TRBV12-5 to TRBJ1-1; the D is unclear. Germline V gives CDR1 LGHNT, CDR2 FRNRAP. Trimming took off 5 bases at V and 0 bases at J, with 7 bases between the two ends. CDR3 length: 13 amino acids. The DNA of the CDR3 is TGTGCTAGTGGTCCGGAGGTGAACACTGAAGCTTTCTTT. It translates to CASGPEVNTEAFF.

The DNA of the CDR3 is TGTGCCACCAGCTCGGGACAGGGCAATCAGCCCCAGCATTTT. Translating it yields CATSSGQGNQPQHF. The chain carries TRBV15 and TRBJ1-5; TRBD1 aligns across 8 bases. The J segment lost 2 bases and the V segment lost 5 bases, leaving 2 bases of the junction unmatched. This CDR3 region has 14 residues. Germline values: CDR1 LNHNV, CDR2 YYDKDF (reference sequence).

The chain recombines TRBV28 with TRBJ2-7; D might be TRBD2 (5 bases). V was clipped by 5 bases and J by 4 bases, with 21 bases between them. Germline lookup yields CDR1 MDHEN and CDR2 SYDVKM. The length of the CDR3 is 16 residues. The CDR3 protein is CASSRPRRSKIYEQYF. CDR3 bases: TGTGCCAGCAGTAGACCTCGGAGGAGTAAAATTTACGAGCAGTACTTC.

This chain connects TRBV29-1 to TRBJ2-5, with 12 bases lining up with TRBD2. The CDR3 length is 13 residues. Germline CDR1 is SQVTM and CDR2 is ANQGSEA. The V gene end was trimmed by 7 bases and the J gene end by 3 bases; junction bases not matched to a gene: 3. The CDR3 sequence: CSGRLAGEETQYF. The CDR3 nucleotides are TGCAGCGGGCGACTAGCGGGGGAAGAGACCCAGTACTTC.

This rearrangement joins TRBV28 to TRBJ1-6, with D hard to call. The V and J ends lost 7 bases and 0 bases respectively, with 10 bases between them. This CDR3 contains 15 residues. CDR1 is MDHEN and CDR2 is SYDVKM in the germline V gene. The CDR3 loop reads CASIPRDSYNSPLHF. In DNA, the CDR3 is TGTGCCAGCATCCCGAGGGACTCCTATAATTCACCCCTCCACTTT.

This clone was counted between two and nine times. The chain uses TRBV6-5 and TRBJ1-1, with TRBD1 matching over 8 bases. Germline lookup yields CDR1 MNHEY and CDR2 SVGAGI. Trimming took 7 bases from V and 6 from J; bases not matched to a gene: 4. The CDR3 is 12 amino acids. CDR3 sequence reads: CASTTDRAEAFF. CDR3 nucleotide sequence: TGTGCCAGCACCACGGACAGGGCTGAAGCTTTCTTT.

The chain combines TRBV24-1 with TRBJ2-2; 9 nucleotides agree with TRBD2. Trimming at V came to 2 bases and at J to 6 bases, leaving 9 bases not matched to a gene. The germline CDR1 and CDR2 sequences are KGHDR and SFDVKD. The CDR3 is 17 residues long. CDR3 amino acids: CATSDSRGAGGPGELFF. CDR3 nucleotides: TGTGCCACCAGTGATTCGCGGGGAGCGGGAGGTCCCGGGGAGCTGTTTTTT.

The CDR3, as DNA: TGTGCCACCACTACCGACAGGGGCAATCAGCCCCAGCATTTT. Residues: CATTTDRGNQPQHF. This chain joins TRBV28 and TRBJ1-5; 7 bases match TRBD1. The trim removed 10 bases at V and 2 bases at J, leaving 8 bases unmatched. The germline V gene encodes CDR1 MDHEN and CDR2 SYDVKM. The CDR3 totals 14 residues.

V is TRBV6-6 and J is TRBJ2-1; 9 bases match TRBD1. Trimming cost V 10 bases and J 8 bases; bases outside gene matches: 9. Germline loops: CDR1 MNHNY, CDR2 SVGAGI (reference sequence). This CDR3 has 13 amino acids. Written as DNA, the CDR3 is TGTGCCACCACGAACAGGGGGCGGGATGAGCAGTTCTTC. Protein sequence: CATTNRGRDEQFF.

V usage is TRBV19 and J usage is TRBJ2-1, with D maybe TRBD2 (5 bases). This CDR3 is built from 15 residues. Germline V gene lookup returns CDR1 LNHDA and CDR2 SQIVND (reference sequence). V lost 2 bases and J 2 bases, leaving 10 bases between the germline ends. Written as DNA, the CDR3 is TGTGCCAGTAGTATAAACAGCGGAACCTACAATGAGCAGTTCTTC. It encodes CASSINSGTYNEQFF.

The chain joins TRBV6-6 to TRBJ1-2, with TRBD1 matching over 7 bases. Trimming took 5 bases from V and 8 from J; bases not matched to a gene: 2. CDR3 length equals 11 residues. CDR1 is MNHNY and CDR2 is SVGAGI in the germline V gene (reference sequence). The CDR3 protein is CASSTGAGYTF. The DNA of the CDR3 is TGTGCCAGCAGTACAGGGGCCGGCTACACCTTC.

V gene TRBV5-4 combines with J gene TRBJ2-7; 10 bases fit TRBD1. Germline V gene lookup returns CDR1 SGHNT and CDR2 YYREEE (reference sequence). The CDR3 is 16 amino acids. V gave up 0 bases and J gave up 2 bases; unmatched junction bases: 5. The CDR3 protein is CASSLGGQGLAYEQYF. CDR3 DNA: TGTGCCAGCAGCTTGGGGGGACAGGGGTTGGCCTACGAGCAGTACTTC.

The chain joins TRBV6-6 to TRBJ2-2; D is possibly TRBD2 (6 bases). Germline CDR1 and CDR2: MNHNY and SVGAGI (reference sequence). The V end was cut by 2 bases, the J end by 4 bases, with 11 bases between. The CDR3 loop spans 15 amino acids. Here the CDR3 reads CASSYPLSGTGELFF. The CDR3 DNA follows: TGTGCCAGCAGTTACCCGCTTAGCGGCACCGGGGAGCTGTTTTTT.

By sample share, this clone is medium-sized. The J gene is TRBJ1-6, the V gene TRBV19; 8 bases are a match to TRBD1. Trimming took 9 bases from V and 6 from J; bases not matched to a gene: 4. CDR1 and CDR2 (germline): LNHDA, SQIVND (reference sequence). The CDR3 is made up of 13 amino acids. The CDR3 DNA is TGTGCCAGCGACAGGGGCCTTAATTCACCCCTCCACTTT. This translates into CASDRGLNSPLHF.

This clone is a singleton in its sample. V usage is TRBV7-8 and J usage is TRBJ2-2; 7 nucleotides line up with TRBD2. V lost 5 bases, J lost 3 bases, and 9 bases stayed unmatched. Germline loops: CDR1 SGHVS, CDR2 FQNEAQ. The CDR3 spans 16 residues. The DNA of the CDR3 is TGTGCCAGCAGCCCCCTAGGCGGGGGAGACACCGGGGAGCTGTTTTTT. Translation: CASSPLGGGDTGELFF.